This T cell receptor (beta chain) was identified during a study of OX40 agonist ivuxolimab in advanced cancers. Study-wide context: Partial responses occurred in three patients (one hepatocellular carcinoma, two cutaneous melanoma). Study-wide results and limits: Within 6 weeks, CD4+ and CD8+ blood T cells expanded clonally at 0.1 to 3.0 mg/kg.

About this clone itself: What it recognizes is unknown.

The method was immunoSEQ multiplex PCR; TCRdb's version includes in-frame clones alone and lacks a portion of them. Of about 70,000 clones detected, about 90% appear once; the ten largest clones hold around 2.8%. Germline CDR1 GTSNPN, CDR2 SVGIG (reference sequence). The CDR3 sequence is 14 residues long. With 3 bases clipped from V and 7 bases from J, the junction kept 10 bases outside the gene matches. The chain is built from TRBV30 and TRBJ2-3, with 7 bases aligning to TRBD2. The sequence was obtained from an adult with an advanced solid tumor such as melanoma, head and neck, liver or kidney cancer. Source: CD4+ or CD8+ T cells sorted from blood, taken in a trial of the OX40 agonist ivuxolimab. The CDR3 sequence: CAWRAGGSVNTQYF. The CDR3 DNA is TGTGCCTGGAGGGCTGGCGGGAGTGTAAATACGCAGTATTTT.